This is a list of T cell receptor beta chains from one sample in a study of blood T cells in healthy people across ages. TCRdb redid the calling of the 5' RACE reads with MiXCR, one entry per CDR3 protein. The top ten hold roughly 2.1% of the sample, which has about 1.8 million distinct CDR3 sequences, roughly 52% seen once. Source material: blood. The receptors originated from a woman between 40 and 55 years old in good health. Both conserved end residues are part of each CDR3. The D gene is left open where the match is weak. Size is omitted from some rows. Given values are once, few, many or a class for expanded clones.

d_call | clone_size | j_call | v_call | cdr3_length | cdr3_aa | cdr3_nt
TRBD2 | - | TRBJ2-1 | TRBV7-8 | 15 | CASSSKRGGINEQFF | TGTGCCAGCAGCTCCAAGCGGGGGGGCATCAATGAGCAGTTCTTC
- | - | TRBJ1-1 | TRBV7-9 | 14 | CASSLEGAATEAFF | TGTGCCAGCAGCTTAGAAGGGGCAGCAACTGAAGCTTTCTTT
- | many | TRBJ2-3 | TRBV5-1 | 16 | CASSLFGLSSTDTQYF | TGCGCCAGCAGCTTGTTCGGACTGAGTAGCACAGATACGCAGTATTTT
TRBD1 | - | TRBJ1-4 | TRBV27 | 14 | CASSFWDRREKLFF | TGTGCCAGCAGTTTCTGGGACAGGCGCGAAAAACTGTTTTTT
- | once | TRBJ2-3 | TRBV6-2/TRBV6-3 | 15 | CVSRIQDAGTDTQYF | TGTGTCAGCAGGATACAGGACGCGGGCACAGATACGCAGTATTTT
- | - | TRBJ2-5 | TRBV6-1 | 15 | CASSGGTGVQETQYF | TGTGCCAGCAGTGGAGGAACAGGCGTCCAAGAGACCCAGTACTTC
TRBD2 | - | TRBJ2-1 | TRBV28 | 16 | CASSFAVAGGNNEQFF | TGTGCCAGCAGTTTTGCGGTAGCGGGGGGTAACAATGAGCAGTTCTTC
- | - | TRBJ2-3 | TRBV3-1 | 13 | CASSQIGTDTQYF | TGTGCCAGCAGCCAAATTGGGACAGATACGCAGTATTTT
- | - | TRBJ1-2 | TRBV6-2/TRBV6-3 | 14 | CASSYQDSIYGYTF | TGTGCCAGCAGTTACCAGGACAGCATCTATGGCTACACCTTC
TRBD1 | - | TRBJ1-2 | TRBV28 | 14 | CASGLLDRAYGYTF | TGTGCCAGCGGTTTACTTGACAGGGCCTATGGCTACACCTTC
- | - | TRBJ1-4 | TRBV12-3/TRBV12-4 | 13 | CASSLKGREKLFF | TGTGCCAGCAGTCTTAAGGGCAGGGAAAAACTGTTTTTT
TRBD2 | - | TRBJ2-1 | TRBV28 | 18 | CASSLRKRGDFSYNEQFF | TGTGCCAGCAGTTTAAGGAAGCGGGGTGATTTCTCCTACAATGAGCAGTTCTTC
- | - | TRBJ2-7 | TRBV5-1 | 14 | CASSPGSGGYEQYF | TGCGCCAGCAGCCCCGGGTCCGGCGGCTACGAGCAGTACTTC
TRBD2 | few | TRBJ2-3 | TRBV24-1 | 12 | CATGGGADTQYF | TGTGCCACGGGCGGGGGAGCGGATACGCAGTATTTT
TRBD1 | - | TRBJ2-7 | TRBV29-1 | 14 | CSVGRGSEADEQYF | TGCAGCGTCGGCAGGGGGTCAGAAGCCGACGAGCAGTACTTC
TRBD2 | few | TRBJ2-7 | TRBV7-9 | 15 | CASSLTAGVTYEQYF | TGTGCCAGCAGCTTAACAGCGGGGGTGACCTACGAGCAGTACTTC
TRBD1 | few | TRBJ2-7 | TRBV2 | 16 | CASTEETGAVNYEQYF | TGTGCCAGCACCGAGGAAACAGGGGCGGTAAACTACGAGCAGTACTTC
TRBD1 | - | TRBJ2-1 | TRBV7-2 | 16 | CACRSSGQGSYNEQFF | TGTGCCTGCAGGTCTAGCGGACAGGGGTCTTACAATGAGCAGTTCTTC
TRBD1 | few | TRBJ2-5 | TRBV12-3/TRBV12-4 | 18 | CASSLVRQGAPHRETQYF | TGTGCCAGCAGTTTAGTTCGCCAGGGGGCACCACATCGAGAGACCCAGTACTTC
TRBD2 | - | TRBJ2-1 | TRBV15 | 16 | CATSRGAGLAIDEQFF | TGTGCCACCAGCAGAGGTGCCGGACTAGCTATCGATGAGCAGTTCTTC
TRBD1 | - | TRBJ1-2 | TRBV20-1 | 16 | CSARGFTGVLGYGYTF | TGCAGTGCTAGAGGATTTACAGGGGTATTAGGCTATGGCTACACCTTC
TRBD1 | few | TRBJ2-1 | TRBV6-2/TRBV6-3 | 16 | CASSQQGAGYYNEQFF | TGTGCCAGCAGTCAACAGGGGGCCGGCTACTACAATGAGCAGTTCTTC
- | - | TRBJ2-3 | TRBV10-3 | 18 | CAISAAGQKRGRTDTQYF | TGTGCCATCAGTGCGGCGGGACAGAAGCGGGGGCGCACAGATACGCAGTATTTT
- | - | TRBJ2-1 | TRBV12-3/TRBV12-4 | 16 | CASRDPAGASYNEQFF | TGTGCCAGCAGAGATCCCGCCGGGGCCTCCTACAATGAGCAGTTCTTC
- | few | TRBJ2-3 | TRBV28 | 11 | CASRFGVAQYF | TGTGCCTCGAGGTTCGGGGTTGCGCAGTATTTT
TRBD2 | - | TRBJ2-6 | TRBV7-6 | 19 | CASSQIAGGFSSGANVLTF | TGTGCCAGCAGCCAAATAGCGGGAGGGTTTTCCTCTGGGGCCAACGTCCTGACTTTC
- | - | TRBJ2-3 | TRBV9 | 14 | CASSVALYTDTQYF | TGTGCCAGCAGCGTAGCACTTTACACAGATACGCAGTATTTT
TRBD2 | - | TRBJ2-7 | TRBV6-2/TRBV6-3 | 15 | CASSYRASGAYEQYF | TGTGCCAGCAGTTACCGGGCTAGCGGGGCGTACGAGCAGTACTTC
- | few | TRBJ1-1 | TRBV11-2 | 16 | CASTLGQTHLNTEAFF | TGTGCCAGCACCCTTGGACAGACTCACTTGAACACTGAAGCTTTCTTT
- | few | TRBJ2-3 | TRBV20-1 | 13 | CSARGSLSDTQYF | TGCAGTGCTAGAGGCTCGCTCTCCGATACGCAGTATTTT
- | - | TRBJ2-2 | TRBV6-5 | 14 | CASRVPGMSGELFF | TGTGCCAGCAGAGTCCCAGGGATGTCCGGGGAGCTGTTTTTT
TRBD1 | - | TRBJ1-4 | TRBV2 | 14 | CASSDGGTDEKLFF | TGTGCCAGCAGTGATGGTGGGACAGATGAAAAACTGTTTTTT
TRBD1 | - | TRBJ1-2 | TRBV6-5 | 14 | CASSPAGTGHGYTF | TGTGCCAGCAGTCCCGCCGGGACAGGGCATGGCTACACCTTC
TRBD1 | - | TRBJ2-1 | TRBV29-1 | 14 | CSAVTGNRLNEQFF | TGCAGCGCCGTGACAGGGAACCGGCTGAATGAGCAGTTCTTC
- | - | TRBJ2-7 | TRBV11-2 | 14 | CASSREARDGEQYF | TGTGCCAGCAGCCGCGAGGCAAGGGACGGCGAGCAGTACTTC
- | once | TRBJ2-2 | TRBV11-3 | 10 | CGTNTGELFF | TGTGGGACGAACACCGGGGAGCTGTTTTTT
- | - | TRBJ1-4 | TRBV7-9 | 15 | CASSLVGGGGEKLFF | TGTGCCAGCAGCTTAGTTGGCGGCGGCGGTGAAAAACTGTTTTTT
TRBD1 | few | TRBJ2-5 | TRBV6-1 | 14 | CASSSGTGKETQYF | TGTGCCAGCAGTTCCGGGACAGGGAAAGAGACCCAGTACTTC
- | - | TRBJ2-5 | TRBV20-1 | 13 | CSARRQDSETQYF | TGCAGTGCTAGACGACAGGATAGCGAGACCCAGTACTTC
TRBD1 | - | TRBJ2-5 | TRBV5-1 | 16 | CASSLTDDRGEETQYF | TGCGCCAGCAGCCTAACGGACGACAGGGGTGAAGAGACCCAGTACTTC
TRBD1 | - | TRBJ2-1 | TRBV10-3 | 13 | CAIGRDRAVEQFF | TGTGCCATCGGCAGGGACAGGGCGGTTGAGCAGTTCTTC
- | many | TRBJ2-4 | TRBV29-1 | 11 | CSGAAKNIQYF | TGCAGCGGAGCGGCGAAAAACATTCAGTACTTC
- | - | TRBJ2-1 | TRBV5-1 | 14 | CASSPSWVSNEQFF | TGCGCCAGCAGCCCCTCCTGGGTGTCAAATGAGCAGTTCTTC
- | few | TRBJ2-1 | TRBV6-5 | 15 | CASSFSPSSYNEQFF | TGTGCCAGCTCCTTCTCACCCAGCTCCTACAATGAGCAGTTCTTC
- | - | TRBJ2-1 | TRBV7-2 | 14 | CASSLKRDGNEQFF | TGTGCCAGCAGCTTAAAACGGGACGGTAATGAGCAGTTCTTC
- | - | TRBJ2-7 | TRBV6-6 | 11 | CATQDGYEQYF | TGTGCCACCCAGGACGGCTACGAGCAGTACTTC
TRBD1 | - | TRBJ1-4 | TRBV28 | 13 | CAGEDRENEKLFF | TGTGCCGGTGAGGACAGGGAGAATGAAAAACTGTTTTTT
TRBD2 | few | TRBJ2-7 | TRBV7-2 | 17 | CASSPEGLAGGLYEQYF | TGTGCCAGCAGCCCCGAGGGGCTAGCGGGGGGGCTCTACGAGCAGTACTTC
- | - | TRBJ2-1 | TRBV12-3/TRBV12-4 | 14 | CASTIGTVYNEQFF | TGTGCCAGCACCATAGGGACGGTGTACAATGAGCAGTTCTTT
- | few | TRBJ1-2 | TRBV20-1 | 14 | CSASIRLTGYGYTF | TGCAGTGCCTCTATTCGCCTGACGGGCTATGGCTACACCTTC
TRBD2 | - | TRBJ2-1 | TRBV4-2 | 13 | CASSPGTSGAQFF | TGTGCCAGCAGCCCCGGGACTAGCGGGGCCCAGTTCTTC
- | few | TRBJ1-1 | TRBV4-3 | 17 | CASSQGASRGPNTEAFF | TGCGCCAGCAGCCAAGGTGCGTCGAGGGGACCGAACACTGAAGCTTTCTTT
- | few | TRBJ2-1 | TRBV6-2/TRBV6-3 | 11 | CASFGSNEQFF | TGTGCCAGCTTTGGGTCCAATGAGCAGTTCTTC
- | few | TRBJ2-7 | TRBV20-1 | 18 | CSARYPGRTVGTPYEQYF | TGCAGTGCTAGATACCCTGGGCGGACGGTGGGCACCCCCTACGAGCAGTACTTC